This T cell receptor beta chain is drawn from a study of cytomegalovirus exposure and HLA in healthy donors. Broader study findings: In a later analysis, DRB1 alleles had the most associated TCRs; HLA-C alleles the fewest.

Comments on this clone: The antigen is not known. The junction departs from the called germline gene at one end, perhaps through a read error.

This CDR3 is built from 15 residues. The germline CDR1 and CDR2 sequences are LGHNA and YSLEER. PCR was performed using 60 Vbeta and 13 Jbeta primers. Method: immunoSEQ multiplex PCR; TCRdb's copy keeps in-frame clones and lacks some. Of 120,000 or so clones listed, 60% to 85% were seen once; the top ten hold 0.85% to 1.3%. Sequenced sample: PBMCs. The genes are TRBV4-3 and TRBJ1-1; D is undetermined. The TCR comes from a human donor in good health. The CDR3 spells CASSSERGRQAVGVF. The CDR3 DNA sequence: TGCGCCAGCAGCTCGGAAAGAGGGAGGCAGGCCGTCGGGGTTTTT.